The 32 T cell receptor beta chains below come from one sample, sequenced in a study of T cell repertoires in cytomegalovirus infection. TCRdb independently ran MiXCR on the reads; one entry per CDR3 protein. The sample holds 640,000 or so distinct CDR3 sequences, approximately 33% seen once. No antigen has been assigned to these receptors. The sample was cultured PBMCs, taken from culture after CMV antigen stimulation. These receptors were taken from a human donor in good health (CMV status not recorded). Some clones in this sample may be carry-over from other donors' samples.

A few counts support this clonotype. The chain is built from TRBV30 and TRBJ1-3; D gene uncertain. V gave up 2 bases and J gave up 0 bases, with 5 bases separating them. Per the germline V gene, CDR1 is GTSNPN and CDR2 is SVGIG (reference sequence). The CDR3 spans 13 residues. The CDR3 DNA is TGTGCCTGGAGTTCCCTCTCTGGAAACACCATATATTTT. Protein sequence: CAWSSLSGNTIYF.

As regards this clonotype: A much larger clone is a single base away; this may be a read error. The gene calls are TRBV7-2 and TRBJ2-5; D possibly corresponds to TRBD2 (6 bases). Germline loops: CDR1 SGHTA, CDR2 FQGNSA. The CDR3 is made up of 15 amino acids. The ends were cut back, 1 base at V and 0 bases at J, with 9 bases in the middle. CDR3 sequence (DNA): TGTGCCAGCAGCTTAGTGGGACTGGACCAAGAGACCCAGTACTTC. It specifies CASSLVGLDQETQYF.

The rearrangement uses TRBV7-6 and TRBJ2-7, with 9 nucleotides matching TRBD1. The CDR3 loop spans 15 amino acids. Germline V gene data show CDR1 as SGHVS and CDR2 as FNYEAQ. The trim removed 2 bases at V and 5 bases at J, leaving 7 bases unmatched. The DNA for the CDR3 is TGTGCCAGCAGCTTACAGGTCACAGGGGGCCACGAGCAGTACTTC. Encoded protein: CASSLQVTGGHEQYF.

V and J are TRBV6-1 and TRBJ1-6, with unresolved D. With 7 bases removed from V and 0 bases from J, the gap between germline ends came to 10 bases. The germline CDR1 and CDR2 sequences are MNHNS and SASEGT. The CDR3 has 15 amino acids. The CDR3 reads CASTNLSSYNSPLHF. The CDR3 nucleotides read TGTGCCAGCACCAACTTGAGCTCCTATAATTCACCCCTCCACTTT.

The chain couples TRBV7-2 to TRBJ1-5; 7 bases match TRBD1. V dropped 1 base and J dropped 9; count of bases not matched to a gene: 6. The CDR3 has 14 amino acids. The V gene's germline CDR1 is SGHTA and CDR2 FQGNSA. CDR3 DNA: TGTGCCAGCAGCTTAGGACAGGGCTGGCGGCCCCAGCATTTT. Translating gives CASSLGQGWRPQHF.

The chain couples TRBV7-4 to TRBJ1-2; no definite D call. V was pared by 0 bases and J by 7 bases, with 9 bases between. CDR1 SGHVT and CDR2 SQSDAQ come from the germline V gene. This CDR3 has 13 residues. This CDR3 reads CASSLAPVPGYTF. The CDR3 DNA is TGTGCCAGCAGCTTAGCGCCAGTTCCTGGCTACACCTTC.

This rearrangement joins TRBV19 to TRBJ1-6; the D is unclear. V lost 5 bases and J lost 11, with 16 bases in between. Germline lookup yields CDR1 LNHDA and CDR2 SQIVND (reference sequence). The CDR3 runs to 14 residues. CDR3 nucleotides: TGTGCCAGTAGTGACGCAGGCGGTTCGACACCCCTCCACTTT. Translation: CASSDAGGSTPLHF.

Comment on this clonotype: A much more abundant neighbour one base away suggests this may be a read error. The chain has TRBV7-9 and TRBJ2-7; tentatively, D is TRBD1 (7 bases). The V end lost 5 bases, the J end lost 1 base, and 15 bases lay between the germline ends. The CDR3 spans 15 residues. Germline V gene sequence: CDR1 SEHNR, CDR2 FQNEAQ (reference sequence). CDR3 protein: CASSNQGGPSYEQYF. The CDR3 coding sequence is TGTGCCAGCAGCAACCAGGGGGGTCCATCCTACGAGCAGTACTTC.

The V gene is TRBV2, the J gene TRBJ2-4; 8 positions agree with TRBD1. The germline CDR1 and CDR2 sequences are SNHLY and FYNNEI. The CDR3 runs to 15 residues. V gave up 5 bases and J gave up 6 bases; unmatched junction bases: 9. CDR3 nucleotides: TGTGCCAGCAGTCTCTCGACAGGGGTGGGAAACATTCAGTACTTC. This codes for CASSLSTGVGNIQYF.

The chain employs TRBV6-1 and TRBJ2-1; D gene unclear. The germline gives CDR1 MNHNS, CDR2 SASEGT. The CDR3 has 15 amino acids. The ends were cut back, 7 bases at V and 6 bases at J, with 19 bases in the middle. The DNA of the CDR3 is TGTGCCAGCACATCGTACAGCTACACTTTCAATGAGCAGTTCTTC. Amino acids: CASTSYSYTFNEQFF.

This clonotype has just a few counts. This sequence joins TRBV27 and TRBJ1-1; D uncertain. This CDR3 is built from 15 residues. Germline lookup yields CDR1 MNHEY and CDR2 SMNVEV (reference sequence). Trimming took 5 bases from V and 9 from J, leaving 22 bases between them. The CDR3 loop reads CASSTGYPGAPKAFF. The CDR3 nucleotides are TGTGCCAGCAGTACCGGCTACCCAGGCGCGCCGAAAGCTTTCTTT.

The sample holds many counts of this clonotype. The chain is built from TRBV7-9 and TRBJ1-4; D call uncertain. Germline lookup yields CDR1 SEHNR and CDR2 FQNEAQ (reference sequence). The CDR3 is 15 residues long. The V end lost 6 bases, the J end lost 8 bases, and 19 bases lay between the germline ends. CDR3 DNA sequence: TGTGCCAGCAGTCCGTCGGAAGAGGGCAGGGAAAAACTGTTTTTT. This sequence encodes CASSPSEEGREKLFF. The whole variable domain, filled in from reference TRBV7-9 and TRBJ1-4, reads DTGVSQNPRHKITKRGQNVTFRCDPISEHNRLYWYRQTLGQGPEFLTYFQNEAQLEKSRLLSDRFSAERPKGSFSTLEIQRTEQGDSAMYLCASSPSEEGREKLFFGSGTQLSVL.

The J gene is TRBJ2-7, the V gene TRBV5-6; D gene uncertain. CDR1 and CDR2 (germline): SGHDT, YYEEEE. The CDR3 runs 12 residues. Deletions cut 1 base from V and 4 bases from J, with 6 bases between. The CDR3 DNA reads TGTGCCAGCAGCTTGTTTCGGTACGAGCAGTACTTC. Its protein product is CASSLFRYEQYF.

This clonotype was recorded only once. The rearrangement joins TRBV28 to TRBJ1-3; no clear D. The CDR3 loop spans 18 amino acids. Per the germline V gene, CDR1 is MDHEN and CDR2 is SYDVKM. Trimming took 3 bases from V and 2 from J, leaving 20 bases between them. The CDR3 here is CASSFGFLGPGAGNTIYF. CDR3 sequence (DNA): TGTGCCAGCAGTTTTGGCTTTCTTGGACCCGGGGCTGGAAACACCATATATTTT.

Many counts were recorded for this clonotype. This chain joins TRBV7-4 and TRBJ2-7, with a possible D match to TRBD1 (5 bases). The CDR3 totals 15 residues. V lost 7 bases to trimming and J lost 2 bases, with 18 bases between them. From germline, CDR1 is SGHVT and CDR2 SQSDAQ. CDR3 residues: CASNLGRLHTYEQYF. The CDR3, as DNA: TGTGCCAGCAACTTGGGGCGCCTGCACACCTACGAGCAGTACTTC.

This clonotype was counted only a few times. V gene TRBV12-3 or TRBV12-4 combines with J gene TRBJ2-1; D is perhaps TRBD2 (5 bases). The germline V and J ends were trimmed by 6 bases and 12 bases, with 12 bases remaining between them. This CDR3 spans 11 amino acids. CDR3 sequence: CASRAEAGQFF. CDR3 sequence (DNA): TGTGCCAGCAGGGCCGAGGCGGGGCAGTTCTTC.

In the case of this clonotype: Possible read error: a much larger clone is one base away. The rearrangement uses TRBV6-8 and TRBJ1-6, with D unresolved. The germline V gene has CDR1 MNHGY and CDR2 SAAAGT. The germline V and J ends were trimmed by 5 bases and 0 bases, with 14 bases remaining between them. This CDR3 region has 17 residues. CDR3 loop: CASSPMPGSSYNSPLHF. The DNA for the CDR3 is TGTGCCAGCAGTCCTATGCCCGGGAGCTCCTATAATTCACCCCTCCACTTT.

This clonotype has just a few counts. V and J are TRBV12-3 or TRBV12-4 and TRBJ2-4; TRBD1 matches 7 bases. CDR3 length: 13 residues. The V gene end was trimmed by 7 bases and the J gene end by 9 bases; junction bases not matched to a gene: 9. The DNA for the CDR3 is TGTGCCAGCACCTCGACAGGGCTCGGCATTCAGTACTTC. Amino acids: CASTSTGLGIQYF.

The V and J genes are TRBV27 and TRBJ2-3; 7 positions agree with TRBD1. J lost 5 bases, V lost 3 bases, and 8 bases had no gene match. The CDR3 covers 15 residues. In germline, CDR1 is MNHEY, CDR2 SMNVEV (reference sequence). The CDR3 DNA follows: TGTGCCAGCAGTTTTCAAGCAGCAGGGGGAGATACGCAGTATTTT. It translates to CASSFQAAGGDTQYF.

This chain links TRBV28 with TRBJ1-5; maybe TRBD1 (5 bases). CDR3 size: 16 residues. V lost 3 bases and J lost 6, with 18 bases in between. Germline loops: CDR1 MDHEN, CDR2 SYDVKM. CDR3 residues: CASSFGDLTHRQPQHF. The CDR3 nucleotides are TGTGCCAGCAGTTTTGGGGACCTTACCCACCGTCAGCCCCAGCATTTT.

This clonotype was counted many times. The V call is TRBV7-2, the J call TRBJ2-7; the match to TRBD1 covers 10 bases. Looked up from germline, CDR1 is SGHTA and CDR2 is FQGNSA. The CDR3 spans 14 residues. V gave up 3 bases and J gave up 3 bases; unmatched junction bases: 2. DNA for the CDR3: TGTGCCAGCAGCTTTGACAGGGGGCACTACGAGCAGTACTTC. As protein: CASSFDRGHYEQYF.

This clonotype was detected a few times. V gene TRBV27 combines with J gene TRBJ1-1, with D unresolved. Trimming shortened V by 5 bases and J by 4 bases, and 11 bases separated the two germline ends. Germline CDR1 MNHEY, CDR2 SMNVEV (reference sequence). This CDR3 has 13 amino acids. CDR3: CASSPLQSTEAFF. The CDR3 bases are TGTGCCAGCAGTCCCCTGCAGTCCACTGAAGCTTTCTTT.

J is TRBJ2-7 and V is TRBV10-3, with 7 bases that match TRBD1. Germline V gene data show CDR1 as ENHRY and CDR2 as SYGVKD. The ends lost 10 bases at V and 2 bases at J; junction bases unmatched: 14. The CDR3 has 15 residues. In DNA, the CDR3 is TGTGCCACCCGACAGGGACCGACCCAAGCCTACGAGCAGTACTTC. Its translation is CATRQGPTQAYEQYF.

J is TRBJ2-7 and V is TRBV7-6, with D perhaps TRBD1 or TRBD2 (6 bases each). Per germline, CDR1 SGHVS and CDR2 FNYEAQ. V was pared by 5 bases and J by 6 bases, with 14 bases between. The CDR3 loop spans 13 amino acids. In DNA, the CDR3 is TGTGCCAGCAGCCTAGGGGGGAGTCGCGAGCAGTACTTC. This sequence encodes CASSLGGSREQYF.

The chain is built from TRBV12-3 or TRBV12-4 and TRBJ2-3, with TRBD2 as a possible D gene (5 bases). This CDR3 comprises 15 residues. V gave up 6 bases and J gave up 6 bases, with 19 bases separating them. The CDR3 loop reads CASRLLGRAVDTQYF. CDR3 coding DNA: TGTGCCAGCAGGCTACTCGGGCGGGCGGTGGATACGCAGTATTTT.

The table lists this clonotype with a few counts. The rearrangement uses TRBV4-1 and TRBJ2-7, with D perhaps TRBD1 (6 bases). From germline, CDR1 is MGHRA and CDR2 YSYEKL. The CDR3 extends over 15 amino acids. Trimming removed 4 bases from V and 3 bases from J, with 16 bases in between. Here the CDR3 DNA reads TGCGCCAGCAGCCTCATACGCTCGGACAGCTACGAGCAGTACTTC. Translated, it gives CASSLIRSDSYEQYF.

In the case of this clonotype: A much larger clone lies one base from this, so it may be a read error. This chain connects TRBV7-2 to TRBJ2-5, with D maybe TRBD1 (5 bases). V gave up 4 bases and J gave up 1 base, with 10 bases separating them. Germline CDR1 and CDR2: SGHTA and FQGNSA. The CDR3 spans 14 residues. CDR3 nucleotides: TGTGCCAGCAGCTCGGACATCTTCCAAGAGACCCAGTACTTC. Translated: CASSSDIFQETQYF.

This clonotype occurred a few times. DNA of the CDR3: TGCGCCAGCAGCCAGGGGACAGGGGTCACAGATACGCAGTATTTT. It encodes CASSQGTGVTDTQYF. This chain uses TRBV4-1 with TRBJ2-3; 10 bases map to TRBD1. Germline V gene lookup returns CDR1 MGHRA and CDR2 YSYEKL. There are 15 residues in the CDR3. Losses at the gene ends were 3 bases for V and 2 bases for J; bases not matched to a gene: 2.

This clonotype occurred a few times. The chain employs TRBV11-2 and TRBJ2-7; no definite D call. Trimming took 1 base from V and 3 from J, leaving 7 bases between them. The CDR3 totals 13 residues. Germline values: CDR1 SGHAT, CDR2 FQNNGV. CDR3 bases: TGTGCCAGCAGCTTAGTACACTACTACGAGCAGTACTTC. Protein product: CASSLVHYYEQYF.

The J gene is TRBJ2-3, the V gene TRBV20-1, with TRBD2 matching over 9 bases. V dropped 5 bases and J dropped 4; count of bases not matched to a gene: 10. This CDR3 comprises 15 residues. Germline CDR1 DFQATT, CDR2 SNEGSKA (reference sequence). CDR3 in DNA: TGCAGTGCTCCCCTAGCGGGACGTTCTCCAGATACGCAGTATTTT. Translating gives CSAPLAGRSPDTQYF.

The rearrangement uses TRBV7-6 and TRBJ2-1; the D gene is possibly TRBD2 (6 bases). Per the germline V gene, CDR1 is SGHVS and CDR2 is FNYEAQ. This CDR3 region has 14 residues. V was shortened by 5 bases and J by 8 bases, with 16 bases between the two germline ends. CDR3 protein: CASSPRGIFDEQFF. CDR3 in DNA: TGTGCCAGCAGCCCCCGGGGGATATTCGATGAGCAGTTCTTC.

This clonotype has just a few counts. The rearrangement uses TRBV29-1 and TRBJ2-3, with 9 bases that match TRBD1. The germline CDR1 and CDR2 sequences are SQVTM and ANQGSEA. The CDR3 is made up of 13 amino acids. V dropped 6 bases and J dropped 1; count of bases not matched to a gene: 2. CDR3 amino acids: CSVGQGGTDTQYF. The CDR3 coding sequence is TGCAGCGTGGGACAGGGAGGCACAGATACGCAGTATTTT.